One and the same sample provided the 11 T cell receptor beta chains below, sequenced in a study of Ad26.COV2.S vaccination and SARS-CoV-2 variants. The repertoire was sequenced with immunoSEQ multiplex PCR; TCRdb's copy has only in-frame clones and lacks some. Among roughly 240,000 clones, roughly 90% were seen once, and the ten largest hold around 10%. Regarding treatment: around 19 received Ad26.COV2.S at low or high dose, single or two shots; several received placebo; per-sample allocation not given. Sampling happened 63 days after the first vaccine or placebo injection. Specimen: peripheral blood, collected in a trial of Ad26.COV2.S vaccine versus placebo. Receptors were obtained from a person between 18 and 59 years old who received the Ad26.COV2.S COVID-19 vaccine or a placebo.

The chain carries TRBV20-1 and TRBJ2-7, with D possibly matching TRBD1 (5 bases). V lost 6 bases, J lost 1 base, and 7 bases lay in between. Germline V gives CDR1 DFQATT, CDR2 SNEGSKA (reference sequence). This CDR3 is 11 amino acids long. The CDR3 reads CSAAGSYEQYF. As DNA, the CDR3 is TGCAGTGCCGCAGGGTCCTACGAGCAGTACTTC.

This chain connects TRBV7-9 to TRBJ2-3; D possibly corresponds to TRBD1 (8 bases). The CDR3 sequence is 15 residues long. V was shortened by 5 bases and J by 4 bases, with 16 bases between the two germline ends. Germline loops: CDR1 SEHNR, CDR2 FQNEAQ (reference sequence). For the CDR3, the DNA is TGTGCCAGCAGCAAAGGACAGGGAGGGTCAGATACGCAGTATTTT. Amino acids: CASSKGQGGSDTQYF.

This clone was seen only a few times. The rearrangement links TRBV19 to TRBJ1-5; 7 nucleotides agree with TRBD1. Germline-derived CDR1 and CDR2 are LNHDA and SQIVND (reference sequence). The length of the CDR3 is 16 residues. The ends lost 7 bases at V and 0 bases at J; junction bases unmatched: 9. CDR3 protein: CASIPGGTYSNQPQHF. The CDR3 coding sequence is TGTGCCAGTATCCCAGGGGGAACCTATAGCAATCAGCCCCAGCATTTT.

The genes are TRBV27 and TRBJ2-7; possibly TRBD1 or TRBD2 for D (5 bases each). Trimming removed 1 base from V and 2 bases from J, with 15 bases in between. The germline V gene has CDR1 MNHEY and CDR2 SMNVEV (reference sequence). This CDR3 region has 16 residues. The CDR3 protein is CASSLLAGTTPYEQYF. The CDR3 DNA is TGTGCCAGCAGTTTATTGGCCGGGACCACACCCTACGAGCAGTACTTC.

This sequence joins TRBV11-2 and TRBJ2-3; D possibly corresponds to TRBD2 (6 bases). Germline assignment: CDR1 SGHAT and CDR2 FQNNGV. The CDR3 runs 16 residues. Trimming took off 1 base at V and 6 bases at J, with 17 bases between the two ends. The CDR3 loop reads CASSLGAPGVRDTQYF. The CDR3 DNA is TGTGCCAGCAGCTTAGGGGCCCCGGGGGTTCGGGATACGCAGTATTTT.

The V gene is TRBV5-1, the J gene TRBJ1-4; 11 positions agree with TRBD1. The trim removed 4 bases at V and 7 bases at J, leaving 3 bases unmatched. Germline loops: CDR1 SGHRS, CDR2 YFSETQ. The CDR3 has 14 residues. CDR3 bases: TGCGCCAGCAGCACCGGGACAGGGGGTGAAAAACTGTTTTTT. It yields the protein CASSTGTGGEKLFF. The full variable domain, with the rest looked up from reference TRBV5-1 and TRBJ1-4, is KAGVTQTPRYLIKTRGQQVTLSCSPISGHRSVSWYQQTPGQGLQFLFEYFSETQRNKGNFPGRFSGRQFSNSRSEMNVSTLELGDSALYLCASSTGTGGEKLFFGSGTQLSVL.

This rearrangement joins TRBV29-1 to TRBJ1-1, with D unclear. Between the trimmed V and J ends, which lost 5 bases and 1 base, there was a span of 11 bases. The CDR3 sequence is 13 residues long. The germline gives CDR1 SQVTM, CDR2 ANQGSEA. Here the CDR3 reads CSVQSPQNTEAFF. The CDR3 DNA sequence: TGCAGCGTTCAATCCCCCCAGAACACTGAAGCTTTCTTT.

The V call is TRBV9, the J call TRBJ1-6; possibly TRBD1 for D (6 bases). CDR3 length: 17 amino acids. The germline gives CDR1 SGDLS, CDR2 YYNGEE. V lost 0 bases to trimming and J lost 4 bases, with 14 bases between them. CDR3 residues: CASSVAGLGGYNSPLHF. The DNA for the CDR3 is TGTGCCAGCAGCGTAGCTGGGCTAGGGGGTTATAATTCACCCCTCCACTTT.

This sequence joins TRBV7-9 and TRBJ2-5; D gene ambiguous. Per the germline V gene, CDR1 is SEHNR and CDR2 is FQNEAQ (reference sequence). This CDR3 contains 13 residues. The ends were cut back, 3 bases at V and 0 bases at J, with 5 bases in the middle. The CDR3 coding sequence is TGTGCCAGCAGCTTGCTGGACCAAGAGACCCAGTACTTC. This encodes CASSLLDQETQYF.

The chain employs TRBV29-1 and TRBJ2-3, with 9 bases matching TRBD1. V shed 6 bases and J 3 bases; nucleotides not matched to a gene: 7. The CDR3 loop spans 14 amino acids. Germline V lookup: CDR1 SQVTM, CDR2 ANQGSEA. The CDR3 here is CSVRQGGETDTQYF. In DNA form, the CDR3 reads TGCAGCGTCAGACAGGGGGGTGAGACAGATACGCAGTATTTT.

V and J are TRBV30 and TRBJ1-2; D is uncertain. V was trimmed by 4 bases and J by 5 bases, leaving 11 bases between them. CDR1 and CDR2 from the germline V gene are GTSNPN and SVGIG (reference sequence). The CDR3 runs to 12 residues. The CDR3 loop reads CAWTSGNYGYTF. The CDR3 coding sequence is TGTGCCTGGACATCGGGGAATTATGGCTACACCTTC.